The present TCR beta chain was sequenced within a study of OX40 agonist ivuxolimab in advanced cancers. Overall study context: The patients' treatment was ivuxolimab, an agonistic anti-OX40 (CD134) antibody. One hepatocellular carcinoma and a couple of cutaneous melanoma patients partially responded. Those enrolled were about 82% male, with a mean age of around 55 years and ages from about 20 to 90.

Libraries were prepared by immunoSEQ multiplex PCR; TCRdb keeps only in-frame clonotypes and omits some of them. This table holds tens of thousands of clones, roughly nine tenths found once. General study findings and limits: Expanded peripheral T cells had an undetermined antigen specificity.

Per the germline V gene, CDR1 is MNHNY and CDR2 is SVGAGI (reference sequence). The length of the CDR3 is 15 residues. Trimming removed 5 bases from V and 0 bases from J, with 11 bases in between. Concerning this clone itself: Its antigen is as yet unknown.

The sequencing used CD4+ or CD8+ T cells sorted from blood, collected in a trial of the OX40 agonist ivuxolimab. The TCR sequence derives from an adult with an advanced solid tumor such as melanoma, head and neck, liver or kidney cancer. The J gene is TRBJ1-5, the V gene TRBV6-6; D uncertain. The CDR3 nucleotides read TGTGCCAGCAGTAGAGATTTTTATAGCAATCAGCCCCAGCATTTT. Encoded protein: CASSRDFYSNQPQHF.